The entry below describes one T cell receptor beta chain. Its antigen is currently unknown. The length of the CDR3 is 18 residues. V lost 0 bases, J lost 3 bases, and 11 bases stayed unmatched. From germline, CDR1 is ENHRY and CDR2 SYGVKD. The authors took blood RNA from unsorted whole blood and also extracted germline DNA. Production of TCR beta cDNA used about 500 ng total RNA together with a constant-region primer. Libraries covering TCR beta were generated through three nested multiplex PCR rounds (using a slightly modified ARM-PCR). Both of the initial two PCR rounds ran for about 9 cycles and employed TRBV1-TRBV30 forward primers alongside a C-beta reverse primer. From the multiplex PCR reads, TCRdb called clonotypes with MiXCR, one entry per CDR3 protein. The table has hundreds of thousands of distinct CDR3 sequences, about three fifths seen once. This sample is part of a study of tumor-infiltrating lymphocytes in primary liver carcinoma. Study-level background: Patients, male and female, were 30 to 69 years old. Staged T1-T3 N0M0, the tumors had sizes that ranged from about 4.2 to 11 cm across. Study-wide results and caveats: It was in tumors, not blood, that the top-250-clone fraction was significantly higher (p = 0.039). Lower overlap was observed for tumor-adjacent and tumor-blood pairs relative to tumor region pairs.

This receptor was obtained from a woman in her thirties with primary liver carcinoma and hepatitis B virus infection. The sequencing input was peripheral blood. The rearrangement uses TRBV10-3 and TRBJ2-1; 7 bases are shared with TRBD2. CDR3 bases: TGTGCCATCAGTGAGTCTGAACAAGCGGGATCCCACTACAATGAGCAGTTCTTC. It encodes CAISESEQAGSHYNEQFF.